This entry lists 10 T cell receptor beta chains sequenced from one sample in a study of Ad26.COV2.S vaccination and SARS-CoV-2 variants listed by TCRdb under 2021. The treatment or condition label corresponds to: around 19 received Ad26.COV2.S at low or high dose, single or two shots; a few received placebo; per-sample allocation not given. Repertoires of vaccine and placebo recipients were sequenced from samples collected on day 63 after the first injection. Libraries were made using the immunoSEQ multiplex PCR assay. In its TCRdb copy, this immuneACCESS table keeps in-frame sequences only and misses some clones. Where compared with another copy, unresolved V genes explain less than half of these, and the others have no known cause. Within this sample are 510,000 or so clones, with around 88% of them counted one time only. The biggest ten clones account for about 13% of the sample. This material consisted of peripheral blood, taken in a trial of Ad26.COV2.S vaccine versus placebo. The origin of the receptors is a person aged 18-60 years who received the Ad26.COV2.S COVID-19 vaccine or a placebo.

The rearrangement joins TRBV6-2 or TRBV6-3 to TRBJ1-1; D ambiguous. Per the germline V gene, CDR1 is MNHEY and CDR2 is SVGEGT. The CDR3 sequence is 14 residues long. V was shortened by 7 bases and J by 1 base, with 13 bases between the two germline ends. CDR3 protein: CASNPIGRNTEAFF. The CDR3 bases are TGTGCCAGCAACCCGATCGGTAGGAACACTGAAGCTTTCTTT.

This clone appeared a single time. The J gene is TRBJ2-2, the V gene TRBV28; 13 positions agree with TRBD2. Trimming cost V 3 bases and J 8 bases; bases outside gene matches: 3. The germline gives CDR1 MDHEN, CDR2 SYDVKM. The CDR3 runs 15 residues. The CDR3 here is CASSLTSGRLGELFF. The CDR3 region has the DNA TGTGCCAGCAGTTTGACTAGCGGGAGGTTAGGGGAGCTGTTTTTT.

This clone appeared a single time. This chain joins TRBV3-1 (or the pseudogene TRBV3-2) and TRBJ1-2; D gene ambiguous. The CDR3 spans 14 residues. CDR1 and CDR2 (germline): LGHDT, YNNKEL (reference sequence). Trimming shortened V by 2 bases and J by 2 bases, and 9 bases separated the two germline ends. CDR3 sequence: CASSQKARNYGYTF. The CDR3 nucleotides read TGTGCCAGCAGCCAAAAGGCTAGAAACTATGGCTACACCTTC.

This chain joins TRBV5-1 and TRBJ1-2; possible D gene TRBD1, 5 bases. Trimming pared 0 bases from V and 9 bases from J, leaving 9 bases between. Germline V CDR1 and CDR2: SGHRS, YFSETQ. The CDR3 runs to 12 residues. CDR3 residues: CASSLDGGSYTF. As DNA, the CDR3 is TGCGCCAGCAGCTTGGATGGGGGTAGCTACACCTTC.

This rearrangement joins TRBV11-3 to TRBJ2-1; 7 positions agree with TRBD2. The V gene's germline CDR1 is SGHNT and CDR2 YENEEA. The V segment lost 3 bases and the J segment 0 bases; nucleotides outside the gene matches: 2. The CDR3 totals 15 residues. CDR3 in amino acids: CASSFTGGSYNEQFF. The CDR3 nucleotides are TGTGCCAGCAGCTTTACGGGGGGCTCCTACAATGAGCAGTTCTTC.

The rearrangement uses TRBV28 and TRBJ1-3; D call uncertain. The CDR3 sequence is 15 residues long. Germline CDR1 MDHEN, CDR2 SYDVKM. V lost 3 bases and J 0 bases, leaving 9 bases between the germline ends. CDR3 DNA sequence: TGTGCCAGCAGTTTTCAGGCGGCCTCTGGAAACACCATATATTTT. Its protein product is CASSFQAASGNTIYF. The variable domain in full, with the rest retrieved from reference TRBV28 and TRBJ1-3, is DVKVTQSSRYLVKRTGEKVFLECVQDMDHENMFWYRQDPGLGLRLIYFSYDVKMKEKGDIPEGYSVSREKKERFSLILESASTNQTSMYLCASSFQAASGNTIYFGEGSWLTVV.

V and J are TRBV7-6 and TRBJ1-6; 8 positions match TRBD1. Germline V gives CDR1 SGHVS, CDR2 FNYEAQ. The V gene end was trimmed by 4 bases and the J gene end by 9 bases; junction bases not matched to a gene: 8. The CDR3 length is 15 residues. The CDR3 DNA reads TGTGCCAGCAGCTCCTTGACAGGGGAGGGTTCACCCCTCCACTTT. Translation: CASSSLTGEGSPLHF.

Remarks on this clone: This sample also contains other DNA sequences that code for the same CDR3. This chain links TRBV6-1 with TRBJ1-5; D call uncertain. From germline, CDR1 is MNHNS and CDR2 SASEGT. V was shortened by 1 base and J by 4 bases, with 5 bases between the two germline ends. The CDR3 totals 13 residues. The CDR3 reads CASSEGRNQPQHF. In DNA, the CDR3 is TGTGCCAGCAGTGAAGGGAGGAATCAGCCCCAGCATTTT.

V gene TRBV28 combines with J gene TRBJ2-7, with TRBD1 as a possible D gene (5 bases). Germline V gives CDR1 MDHEN, CDR2 SYDVKM. V was cut by 6 bases and J by 3 bases, with 12 bases left in between. The CDR3 covers 13 residues. This CDR3 reads CASRRQPDYEQYF. The CDR3 DNA reads as TGTGCCAGCAGAAGACAGCCAGACTACGAGCAGTACTTC.

This clone was observed a single time. This chain connects TRBV30 to TRBJ1-2; tentatively, D is TRBD1 (6 bases). Trimming left V 1 base short and J 8 bases short, with 11 bases between. CDR1 and CDR2 (germline): GTSNPN, SVGIG (reference sequence). This CDR3 is 12 amino acids long. In nucleotides, the CDR3 is TGTGCCTGGAGTGGGGGGCTCGCGGGCTACACCTTC. Translated: CAWSGGLAGYTF. The whole variable domain, filled in from reference TRBV30 and TRBJ1-2, reads SQTIHQWPATLVQPVGSPLSLECTVEGTSNPNLYWYRQAAGRGLQLLFYSVGIGQISSEVPQNLSASRPQDRQFILSSKKLLLSDSGFYLCAWSGGLAGYTFGSGTRLTVV.